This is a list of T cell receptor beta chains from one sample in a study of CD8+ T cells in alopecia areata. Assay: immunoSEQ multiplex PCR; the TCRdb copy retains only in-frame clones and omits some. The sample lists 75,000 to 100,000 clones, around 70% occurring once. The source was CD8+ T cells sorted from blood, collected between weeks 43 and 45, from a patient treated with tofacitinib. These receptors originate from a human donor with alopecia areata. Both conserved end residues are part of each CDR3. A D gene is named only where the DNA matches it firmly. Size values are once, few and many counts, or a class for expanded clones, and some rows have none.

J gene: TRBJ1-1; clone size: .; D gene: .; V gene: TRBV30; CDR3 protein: CAWRESPVNTEAFF; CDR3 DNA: TGTGCCTGGAGAGAGTCGCCAGTGAACACTGAAGCTTTCTTT
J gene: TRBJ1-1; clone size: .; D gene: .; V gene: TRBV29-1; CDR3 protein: CSTRGMGTEAFF; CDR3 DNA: TGCAGCACCCGCGGGATGGGTACTGAAGCTTTCTTT
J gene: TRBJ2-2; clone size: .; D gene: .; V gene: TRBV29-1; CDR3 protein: CSVEWETKNTGELFF; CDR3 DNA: TGCAGCGTTGAGTGGGAGACAAAGAACACCGGGGAGCTGTTTTTT
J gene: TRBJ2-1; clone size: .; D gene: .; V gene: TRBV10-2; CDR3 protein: CASSPDWEQQFF; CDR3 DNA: TGCGCCAGCAGTCCCGACTGGGAACAGCAGTTCTTC
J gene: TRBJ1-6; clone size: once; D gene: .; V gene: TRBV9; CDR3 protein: CASSVEGDANSPLHF; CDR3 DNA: TGTGCCAGCAGCGTCGAGGGGGACGCTAATTCACCCCTCCACTTT
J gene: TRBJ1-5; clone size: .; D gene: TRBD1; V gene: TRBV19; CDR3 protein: CASTTTGMHNQPQHF; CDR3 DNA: TGTGCCAGTACTACGACAGGGATGCACAATCAGCCCCAGCATTTT
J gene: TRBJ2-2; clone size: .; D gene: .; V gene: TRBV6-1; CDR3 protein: CASIRTGELFF; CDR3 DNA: TGTGCCAGCATTCGTACCGGGGAGCTGTTTTTT
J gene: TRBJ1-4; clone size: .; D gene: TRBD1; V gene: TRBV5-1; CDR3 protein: CASTPGQGEKLFF; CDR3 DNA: TGCGCCAGCACTCCGGGACAGGGGGAAAAACTGTTTTTT
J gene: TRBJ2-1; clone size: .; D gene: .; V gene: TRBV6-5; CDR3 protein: CASSTRNEQFF; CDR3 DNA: TGTGCCAGCAGTACGAGAAATGAGCAGTTCTTC
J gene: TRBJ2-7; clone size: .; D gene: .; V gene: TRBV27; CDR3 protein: CASSLSSTGNYEQYF; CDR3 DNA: TGTGCCAGCAGTTTATCGTCGACAGGTAACTACGAGCAGTACTTC
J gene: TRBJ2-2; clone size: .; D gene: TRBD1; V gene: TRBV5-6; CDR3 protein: CASSLDRANTGELFF; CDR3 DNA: TGTGCCAGCAGCCTCGACAGGGCGAACACCGGGGAGCTGTTTTTT
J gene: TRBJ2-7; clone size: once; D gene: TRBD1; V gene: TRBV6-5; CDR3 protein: CASSFGTGSYEQYF; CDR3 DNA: TGTGCCAGCAGCTTCGGGACAGGGAGCTACGAGCAGTACTTC
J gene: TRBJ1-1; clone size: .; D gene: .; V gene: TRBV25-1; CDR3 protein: CASSYGGPRTEAFF; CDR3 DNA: TGTGCCAGCAGTTATGGGGGCCCGAGAACTGAAGCTTTCTTT
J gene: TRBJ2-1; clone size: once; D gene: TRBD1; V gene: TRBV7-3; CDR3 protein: CASSLGQGAGNEQFF; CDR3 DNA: TGTGCCAGCAGCTTAGGACAGGGGGCTGGGAATGAGCAGTTCTTC